A selection of T cell receptor beta chains follows, all from one sample in a study of OX40 agonist ivuxolimab in advanced cancers. Produced via immunoSEQ multiplex PCR; TCRdb's table is partial and in-frame only. The table includes 75,000 to 100,000 clones, roughly nine tenths detected once. This specimen was CD4+ or CD8+ T cells sorted from blood, taken in a trial of the OX40 agonist ivuxolimab. The receptors were sampled from an adult with an advanced solid tumor such as melanoma, head and neck, liver or kidney cancer. Both conserved end residues are part of each CDR3. The order of the fields is clone size, D gene, J gene, V gene, CDR3 protein, CDR3 DNA. The D gene is left open where the match is weak. Clone size is given for some rows only: seen once, a few or many times, or a class if the clone is expanded.

once	-	TRBJ1-1	TRBV30	CAWADGRMNTEAFF	TGTGCCTGGGCGGACGGCCGAATGAACACTGAAGCTTTCTTT
-	TRBD1	TRBJ1-6	TRBV2	CASSVTGQGLFSPLHF	TGTGCCAGCAGCGTTACCGGACAGGGACTATTTTCACCCCTCCACTTT
-	TRBD1	TRBJ2-1	TRBV10-2	CASRGEGQGANEQFF	TGCGCCAGCAGGGGAGAGGGACAGGGGGCGAATGAGCAGTTCTTC
once	TRBD1	TRBJ1-1	TRBV5-1	CASSLAAQGAEAFF	TGCGCCAGCAGCTTGGCCGCCCAGGGGGCTGAAGCTTTCTTT
-	-	TRBJ2-5	TRBV29-1	CSVLGTTLRETQYF	TGCAGCGTTCTAGGGACAACCTTGAGAGAGACCCAGTACTTC
-	-	TRBJ2-2	TRBV7-6	CASSAQQGGGELFF	TGTGCCAGCAGCGCTCAACAGGGAGGCGGGGAGCTGTTTTTT
few	-	TRBJ2-3	TRBV7-2	CASSFSSTSSTDTQYF	TGTGCCAGCAGCTTTAGTTCTACTAGCAGCACAGATACGCAGTATTTT
-	-	TRBJ1-2	TRBV7-8	CASSLAGGVNGYTF	TGTGCCAGCAGCTTAGCGGGGGGAGTCAATGGCTACACCTTC
-	-	TRBJ1-4	TRBV6-1	CASSLRTGPNEKLFF	TGTGCCAGCAGTCTCCGGACGGGACCTAATGAAAAACTGTTTTTT
-	TRBD1	TRBJ2-3	TRBV5-1	CASRLYRGTGDTQYF	TGCGCCAGCAGATTATACAGGGGGACGGGAGATACGCAGTATTTT
-	TRBD2	TRBJ2-1	TRBV9	CASSEGLAGDGEQFF	TGTGCCAGCAGCGAGGGACTAGCGGGGGATGGTGAGCAGTTCTTC
-	TRBD1	TRBJ2-7	TRBV7-2	CASSLGQGVAYEQYF	TGTGCCAGCAGCTTAGGTCAGGGGGTGGCCTACGAGCAGTACTTC
once	TRBD1	TRBJ2-7	TRBV5-1	CASSLGGTGGYYEQYF	TGCGCCAGCAGCTTGGGCGGGACAGGGGGATACTACGAGCAGTACTTC
-	-	TRBJ2-1	TRBV19	CATASGGAGSYNEQFF	TGTGCCACCGCGTCTGGGGGGGCCGGGTCCTACAATGAGCAGTTCTTC
-	-	TRBJ2-1	TRBV19	CASRPTMSSYNEQFF	TGTGCCAGTAGACCTACTATGAGCTCCTACAATGAGCAGTTCTTC
once	TRBD2	TRBJ2-2	TRBV5-1	CASSPGTSGGEELFF	TGCGCCAGCAGCCCCGGGACTAGCGGGGGGGAGGAGCTGTTTTTT
-	TRBD1	TRBJ2-7	TRBV19	CASSRDGDRGNYEQYF	TGTGCCAGTAGTAGAGACGGGGACAGGGGAAATTACGAGCAGTACTTC
-	TRBD2	TRBJ2-7	TRBV2	CASRWGGATYEQYF	TGTGCCAGCAGATGGGGAGGGGCGACTTACGAGCAGTACTTC
-	-	TRBJ2-7	TRBV2	CASSELGAQEQYF	TGTGCCAGCAGTGAGTTGGGGGCACAAGAGCAGTACTTC
-	-	TRBJ1-1	TRBV7-6	CASRMNTEAFF	TGTGCCAGCAGGATGAACACTGAAGCTTTCTTT
-	TRBD2	TRBJ2-1	TRBV11-2	CASSLGASGVDEQFF	TGTGCCAGCAGCCTAGGGGCTAGCGGGGTCGATGAGCAGTTCTTC
-	-	TRBJ1-1	TRBV5-1	CASSPRDFSEAFF	TGCGCCAGCAGCCCCCGGGACTTCTCTGAAGCTTTCTTT
-	-	TRBJ1-4	TRBV25-1	CASSVDATNEKLFF	TGTGCCAGCAGTGTAGATGCAACTAATGAAAAACTGTTTTTT
-	TRBD1	TRBJ1-1	TRBV5-4	CASSSGGTGMTEAFF	TGTGCCAGCAGCTCGGGAGGGACAGGGATGACTGAAGCTTTCTTT
-	TRBD2	TRBJ2-1	TRBV13	CASSPRAGGGYNEQFF	TGTGCCAGCAGCCCCAGAGCGGGAGGAGGGTACAATGAGCAGTTCTTC
-	TRBD2	TRBJ2-5	TRBV7-3	CASSLTLAGRETQYF	TGTGCCAGCAGCTTAACACTAGCGGGGAGAGAGACCCAGTACTTC
-	TRBD2	TRBJ2-3	TRBV11-3	CASSLVAGGTDTQYF	TGTGCCAGCAGCCTTGTAGCGGGGGGCACAGATACGCAGTATTTT
few	TRBD1	TRBJ1-5	TRBV5-1	CASSFTGGGQPQHF	TGCGCCAGCAGCTTTACAGGGGGCGGTCAGCCCCAGCATTTT
-	-	TRBJ1-1	TRBV4-2	CASSQDWGNTEAFF	TGTGCCAGCAGCCAAGATTGGGGGAACACTGAAGCTTTCTTT
-	-	TRBJ1-2	TRBV7-2	CASSSSLGKTNYGYTF	TGTGCCAGCAGCTCATCCCTCGGGAAGACTAACTATGGCTACACCTTC
-	-	TRBJ2-1	TRBV5-1	CASSFDDRTYNEQFF	TGCGCCAGCAGCTTCGACGACCGGACATACAATGAGCAGTTCTTC
-	-	TRBJ1-1	TRBV30	CAFLPGDRTEAFF	TGTGCCTTTCTACCAGGGGATCGCACTGAAGCTTTCTTT
few	TRBD1	TRBJ1-2	TRBV7-9	CASSLGQGNYGYTF	TGTGCCAGCAGCTTAGGACAGGGAAACTATGGCTACACCTTC
-	-	TRBJ2-7	TRBV9	CASSPRDGPTPQYF	TGTGCCAGCAGCCCCAGGGACGGACCTACGCCGCAGTACTTC
-	-	TRBJ1-5	TRBV29-1	CSVGERFGVNQPQHF	TGCAGCGTTGGAGAGCGATTTGGGGTCAATCAGCCCCAGCATTTT
-	-	TRBJ2-5	TRBV7-2	CASSSGATRETQYF	TGTGCCAGCAGCTCCGGGGCGACCAGAGAGACCCAGTACTTC
-	TRBD1	TRBJ1-2	TRBV6-1	CASRGQVLLSGYTF	TGTGCCAGCCGGGGACAGGTCCTTTTGAGTGGCTACACCTTC
few	TRBD1	TRBJ1-2	TRBV5-1	CASSSEIPGQGGGYTF	TGCGCCAGCAGCTCCGAAATTCCGGGACAGGGAGGTGGCTACACCTTC
-	TRBD2	TRBJ2-7	TRBV19	CASSILAGSSYEQYF	TGTGCCAGTAGTATATTAGCGGGGAGCTCCTACGAGCAGTACTTC
few	-	TRBJ1-2	TRBV18	CASSPSAGRGYGYTF	TGTGCCAGCTCACCGTCAGCAGGGAGAGGTTATGGCTACACCTTC
once	-	TRBJ1-2	TRBV2	CASSRDFDGYTF	TGTGCCAGCAGTAGGGACTTTGATGGCTACACCTTC
-	-	TRBJ2-7	TRBV18	CASSFQGPNSYEQYF	TGTGCCAGCTCCTTTCAGGGGCCGAACTCCTACGAGCAGTACTTC
-	TRBD1	TRBJ2-5	TRBV7-9	CASSDTGTDPQETQYF	TGTGCCAGCAGCGATACCGGGACAGACCCTCAAGAGACCCAGTACTTC
-	TRBD1	TRBJ2-3	TRBV19	CASKPRGTEEDTQYF	TGTGCCAGTAAACCCAGGGGGACAGAGGAAGATACGCAGTATTTT
-	-	TRBJ1-3	TRBV7-9	CASTDSFFSGNTIYF	TGTGCCAGCACCGACAGTTTTTTCTCTGGAAACACCATATATTTT
-	-	TRBJ2-7	TRBV19	CASSQGRIYEQYF	TGTGCCAGTAGTCAGGGGAGGATATACGAGCAGTACTTC
-	-	TRBJ2-5	TRBV18	CASSLSRGETQYF	TGTGCCAGCTCCCTGTCGAGGGGAGAGACCCAGTACTTC
-	TRBD1	TRBJ2-1	TRBV6-6	CASTPQGAYNEQFF	TGTGCCAGCACCCCGCAGGGGGCCTACAATGAGCAGTTCTTC
-	TRBD1	TRBJ1-2	TRBV18	CASSPGTGGGNYGYTF	TGTGCCAGCTCACCCGGGACAGGGGGCGGAAACTATGGCTACACCTTC
-	TRBD2	TRBJ2-2	TRBV27	CASSLLRPGSGGTGELFF	TGTGCCAGCAGTTTATTACGTCCGGGCTCGGGGGGAACCGGGGAGCTGTTTTTT
once	-	TRBJ2-7	TRBV7-9	CASSFQGNNEQYF	TGTGCCAGCAGCTTCCAGGGGAATAACGAGCAGTACTTC